This T cell receptor beta chain originates from a study of cytomegalovirus exposure and HLA in healthy donors. Germline V CDR1 and CDR2: SGHDT, YYEEEE. This CDR3 has 17 amino acids. Deletions cut 0 bases from V and 1 base from J, with 14 bases between. Whole-study results and caveats: Some V segments, including TRBV6-2 and TRBV6-3, were excluded as indistinguishable.

It was with 60 Vbeta and 13 Jbeta primers that the PCR ran. Profiling relied on immunoSEQ multiplex PCR, and the TCRdb table lists in-frame clones only, not all of them. The data show around 220,000 clones, about 74% seen once. A few counts support this clone. The antigen remains undetermined. Sequenced input: PBMCs. The chain recombines TRBV5-6 with TRBJ2-1; possibly TRBD2 for D (5 bases). The TCR was taken from a woman aged 25 to 45 in good health and CMV-seronegative. This chain's CDR3 is CASSLEGLVASYNEQFF. The CDR3 region has the DNA TGTGCCAGCAGCTTGGAGGGCTTGGTAGCGTCCTACAATGAGCAGTTCTTC.